These T cell receptor beta chains were read from a single sample in a study of blood T cell repertoires in COVID-19. The method was immunoSEQ multiplex PCR; TCRdb's version includes in-frame clones alone and lacks a portion of them. Of about 320,000 clones listed, under 95% are singletons. Sequencing was performed on PBMCs or T cells enriched from blood (not recorded which). These receptors were obtained from a man aged 55-75 years who had recovered from COVID-19. Each CDR3 is given with its conserved first and last residue. Each record gives: CDR3 protein, CDR3 DNA, clone size, J gene, V gene, D gene. A D gene is named only where the DNA matches it firmly. Only part of the rows carry a size: once, few, many, or a class if the clone is expanded.

CASSVTTFPDTQYF,TGTGCCAGCAGCGTAACGACTTTTCCAGATACGCAGTATTTT,.,TRBJ2-3,TRBV9,.
CASSRAWTSQETQYF,TGTGCCAGCAGCAGAGCCTGGACTAGCCAAGAGACCCAGTACTTC,.,TRBJ2-5,TRBV9,TRBD2
CAWSFAGGPNNEQFF,TGTGCCTGGAGCTTTGCGGGAGGGCCTAACAATGAGCAGTTCTTC,.,TRBJ2-1,TRBV30,TRBD2
CASSSGTGGTEGYGYTF,TGTGCCAGCAGTTCCGGGACAGGGGGAACCGAAGGCTATGGCTACACCTTC,once,TRBJ1-2,TRBV28,TRBD1
CASSLGLAGRQETQYF,TGCGCCAGCAGCTTAGGACTAGCGGGAAGACAAGAGACCCAGTACTTC,.,TRBJ2-5,TRBV5-1,TRBD2
CASPTETSTDTQYF,TGTGCCAGCCCGACAGAAACTAGCACAGATACGCAGTATTTT,.,TRBJ2-3,TRBV28,.
CASSIGEGLATLAKNIQYF,TGTGCCAGTAGTATAGGGGAGGGACTAGCGACACTAGCCAAAAACATTCAGTACTTC,.,TRBJ2-4,TRBV19,TRBD2
CASSEARYQTSDNTGELFF,TGTGCCAGCAGTGAAGCTCGGTATCAGACTAGCGACAACACCGGGGAGCTGTTTTTT,.,TRBJ2-2,TRBV2,TRBD2
CASSALAGRTDTQYF,TGTGCCAGCAGCGCCTTAGCGGGACGCACAGATACGCAGTATTTT,.,TRBJ2-3,TRBV9,TRBD2
CATSEPGQPPGELFF,TGTGCCACCAGCGAACCGGGACAGCCCCCGGGGGAGCTGTTTTTT,.,TRBJ2-2,TRBV24-1,TRBD1
CASSQPGGYGYTF,TGCGCCAGCAGCCAACCCGGGGGCTATGGCTACACCTTC,.,TRBJ1-2,TRBV4-1,.
CASRRGQGVDSPLHF,TGTGCCAGCAGGAGAGGACAGGGGGTGGATTCACCCCTCCACTTT,.,TRBJ1-6,TRBV6-5,TRBD1
CASSSALPGGGSPLHF,TGTGCCAGTAGTTCCGCCCTTCCAGGGGGAGGTTCACCCCTCCACTTT,.,TRBJ1-6,TRBV19,TRBD1
CATSAISGRVHNEQFF,TGTGCCACCAGCGCGATTAGCGGGAGGGTACACAATGAGCAGTTCTTC,.,TRBJ2-1,TRBV15,TRBD2
CASSLGAGIQETQYF,TGTGCCAGCAGCTTGGGGGCAGGGATACAAGAGACCCAGTACTTC,few,TRBJ2-5,TRBV5-5,.
CSVGQGLTEAFF,TGCAGCGTGGGACAGGGCCTGACTGAAGCTTTCTTT,.,TRBJ1-1,TRBV29-1,TRBD1
CASSLQADTQYF,TGTGCCAGCAGCTTACAAGCGGATACGCAGTATTTT,.,TRBJ2-3,TRBV7-9,.
CASSGFSLTSVRAYEQYF,TGTGCCAGCAGTGGTTTTTCCCTCACTAGCGTGAGGGCCTACGAGCAGTACTTC,.,TRBJ2-7,TRBV2,TRBD2
CASSLAGDRDGYTF,TGCGCCAGCAGCTTGGCCGGGGACAGGGATGGCTACACCTTC,.,TRBJ1-2,TRBV5-1,TRBD1
CASSPARGGGWGEQFF,TGTGCCAGCTCACCGGCCAGAGGAGGAGGTTGGGGTGAGCAGTTCTTC,.,TRBJ2-1,TRBV18,.
CAGSRQSGGYTF,TGTGCCGGGAGTCGACAGAGTGGAGGCTACACCTTC,.,TRBJ1-2,TRBV30,.
CASSPRFVVQETQYF,TGTGCCAGCAGCCCTAGGTTCGTAGTCCAAGAGACCCAGTACTTC,.,TRBJ2-5,TRBV5-4,.
CASSGQGNSPLHF,TGTGCCAGTAGTGGGCAGGGTAATTCACCCCTCCACTTT,.,TRBJ1-6,TRBV19,.
CASSHGTSGADTQYF,TGTGCCAGCAGCCACGGGACCAGCGGGGCAGATACGCAGTATTTT,.,TRBJ2-3,TRBV3-1/TRBV3-2,TRBD2
CASSVGEGGYTF,TGTGCCAGCAGTGTGGGGGAGGGTGGCTACACCTTC,.,TRBJ1-2,TRBV2,.
CASSAPVGVPPGGYGYTF,TGTGCCAGCAGCGCCCCCGTTGGGGTCCCCCCGGGGGGCTATGGCTACACCTTC,.,TRBJ1-2,TRBV5-4,.
CASSQLSLRSTEAFF,TGTGCCAGCAGCCAATTGTCCTTACGCAGCACTGAAGCTTTCTTT,once,TRBJ1-1,TRBV3-1/TRBV3-2,.